A few counts support the clone carrying this TCR beta chain. Its target is unknown. This specimen belongs to a study of blood T cells in healthy people across ages. Overall study context: Using template switching, researchers captured about one barcoded beta molecule for each two T cells.

For the second PCR, which ran for about 6 to 11 cycles, a sample-barcoded 5' primer and a J-beta primer mix were used. The template-switch adaptor was a 5' adaptor with 12 random nucleotides. It tagged each cDNA molecule. TCRdb reanalysed the 5' RACE reads using MiXCR and keeps one entry per CDR3 protein. The sample has hundreds of thousands of distinct CDR3 sequences, 36% seen once. Findings and caveats of the study: Naive CD4+ cell counts and diversity both ran higher in long-lived than in aged donors.

The donors, healthy Caucasians from Russia, were aged roughly 6 to 90. The sequence was obtained from a young man in good health. Sequences were obtained from blood.

CDR3 bases: TGCGCCAGCAGCCAACGCCGGGACGGGGGCACAGATACGCAGTATTTT. It codes for CASSQRRDGGTDTQYF. The chain has TRBV4-1 and TRBJ2-3; D possibly uses TRBD1 or TRBD2 (5 bases each). The V end was cut by 2 bases, the J end by 1 base, with 13 bases between. In germline, CDR1 is MGHRA, CDR2 YSYEKL. This CDR3 has 16 amino acids.